The clone carrying this TCR beta chain was seen once. V shed 5 bases and J 6 bases; nucleotides not matched to a gene: 6. The CDR3 extends over 13 amino acids. The data derive from a study of blood T cell repertoires in COVID-19. Study background: The United States, Italy and Spain provided the acute and convalescent COVID-19 samples. From T cells, B-cell-depleted T cells, or PBMCs came the material, which was cDNA or gDNA.

In the original workflow: Amplification with reference gene primers provided the estimates of nucleated cell counts. Using immunoSEQ multiplex PCR, the repertoire was profiled, and TCRdb retains in-frame clones only, with some absent. That table is the source of V, J and clone size, and D and trimming were worked out from the DNA. The repertoire holds 150,000 to 200,000 clones, with approximately 90% as singletons. This receptor was obtained from a man aged 55 to 70 with acute or convalescent COVID-19. This sequence joins TRBV12-3 or TRBV12-4 and TRBJ1-1, with 7 positions matching TRBD1. Sequencing input: peripheral blood. In nucleotides, the CDR3 is TGTGCCAGCAGTGGATACAGGGGATCTGAAGCTTTCTTT. Residues: CASSGYRGSEAFF.